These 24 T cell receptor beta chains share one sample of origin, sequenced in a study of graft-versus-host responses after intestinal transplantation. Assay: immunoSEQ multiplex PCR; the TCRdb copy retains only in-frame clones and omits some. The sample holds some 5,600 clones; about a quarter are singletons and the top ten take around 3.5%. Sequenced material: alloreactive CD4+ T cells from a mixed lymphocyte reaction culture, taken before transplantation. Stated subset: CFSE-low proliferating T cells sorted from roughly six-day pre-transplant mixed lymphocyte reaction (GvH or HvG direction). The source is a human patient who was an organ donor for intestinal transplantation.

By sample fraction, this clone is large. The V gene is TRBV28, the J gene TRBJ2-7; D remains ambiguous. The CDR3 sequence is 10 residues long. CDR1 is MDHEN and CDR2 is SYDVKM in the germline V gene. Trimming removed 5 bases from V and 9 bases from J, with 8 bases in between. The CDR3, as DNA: TGTGCCAGCAGTCAGACAAGGCAGTACTTC. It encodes CASSQTRQYF.

CDR3 in DNA: TGTGCCAGTAGTATAGAAAACGGGGTTTCTATCACAGATACGCAGTATTTT. It translates to CASSIENGVSITDTQYF. The chain has TRBV19 and TRBJ2-3, with D possibly being TRBD2 (5 bases). Germline-derived CDR1 and CDR2 are LNHDA and SQIVND (reference sequence). The V and J ends lost 0 bases and 2 bases respectively, with 15 bases between them. The CDR3 loop spans 17 amino acids.

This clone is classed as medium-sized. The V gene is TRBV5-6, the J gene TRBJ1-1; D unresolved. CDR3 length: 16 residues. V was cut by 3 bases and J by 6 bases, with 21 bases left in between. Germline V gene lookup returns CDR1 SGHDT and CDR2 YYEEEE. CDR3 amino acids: CASSSVHYGPWAEAFF. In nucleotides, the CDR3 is TGTGCCAGCAGCTCAGTCCACTACGGTCCCTGGGCTGAAGCTTTCTTT.

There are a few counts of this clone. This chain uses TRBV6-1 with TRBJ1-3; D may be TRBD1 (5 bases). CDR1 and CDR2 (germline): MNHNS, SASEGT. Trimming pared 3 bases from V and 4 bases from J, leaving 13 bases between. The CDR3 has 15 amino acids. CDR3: CASSDYRYIGNTIYF. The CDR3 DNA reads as TGTGCCAGCAGTGACTACAGGTACATCGGAAACACCATATATTTT.

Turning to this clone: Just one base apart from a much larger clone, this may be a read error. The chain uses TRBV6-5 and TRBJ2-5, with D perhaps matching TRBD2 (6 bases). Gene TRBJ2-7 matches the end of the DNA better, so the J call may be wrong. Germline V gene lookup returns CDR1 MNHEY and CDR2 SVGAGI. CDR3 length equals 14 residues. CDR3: CASGRDSSPYEQYF. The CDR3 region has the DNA TGTGCCAGCGGCCGGGACTCCTCGCCCTACGAGCAGTACTTC.

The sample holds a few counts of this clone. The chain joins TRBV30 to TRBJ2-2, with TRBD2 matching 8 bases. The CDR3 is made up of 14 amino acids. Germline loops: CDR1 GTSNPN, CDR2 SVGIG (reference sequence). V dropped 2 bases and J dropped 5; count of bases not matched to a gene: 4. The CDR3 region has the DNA TGTGCCTGGAGTTACGGGAGGGCGACCGGGGAGCTGTTTTTT. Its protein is CAWSYGRATGELFF.

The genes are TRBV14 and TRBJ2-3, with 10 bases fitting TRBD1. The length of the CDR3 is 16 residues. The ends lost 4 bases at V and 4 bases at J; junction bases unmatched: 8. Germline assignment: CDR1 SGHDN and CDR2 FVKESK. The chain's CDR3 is CASSPSPGQGADTQYF. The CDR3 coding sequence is TGTGCCAGCAGCCCGTCCCCTGGACAGGGGGCAGATACGCAGTATTTT.

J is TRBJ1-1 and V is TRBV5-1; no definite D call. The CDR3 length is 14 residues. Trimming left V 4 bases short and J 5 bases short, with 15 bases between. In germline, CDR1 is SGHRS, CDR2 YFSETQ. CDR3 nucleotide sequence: TGCGCCAGCAGCGTTGGGGAGGGAACGACTGAAGCTTTCTTT. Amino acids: CASSVGEGTTEAFF. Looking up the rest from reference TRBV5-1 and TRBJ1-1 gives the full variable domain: KAGVTQTPRYLIKTRGQQVTLSCSPISGHRSVSWYQQTPGQGLQFLFEYFSETQRNKGNFPGRFSGRQFSNSRSEMNVSTLELGDSALYLCASSVGEGTTEAFFGQGTRLTVV.

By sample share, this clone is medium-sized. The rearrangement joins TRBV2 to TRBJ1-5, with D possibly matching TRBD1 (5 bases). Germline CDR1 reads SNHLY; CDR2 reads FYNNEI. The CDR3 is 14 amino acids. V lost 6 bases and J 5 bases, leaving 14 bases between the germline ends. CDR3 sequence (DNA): TGTGCCAGCAGAAACTCACCGGGGGATCAGCCCCAGCATTTT. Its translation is CASRNSPGDQPQHF.

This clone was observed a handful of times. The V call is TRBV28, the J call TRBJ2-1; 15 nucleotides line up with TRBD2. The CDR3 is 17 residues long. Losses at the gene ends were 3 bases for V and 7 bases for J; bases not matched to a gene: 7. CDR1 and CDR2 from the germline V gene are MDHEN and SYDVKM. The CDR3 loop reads CASSFGLAGGSQNEQFF. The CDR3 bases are TGTGCCAGCAGTTTCGGACTAGCGGGAGGGTCCCAGAATGAGCAGTTCTTC.

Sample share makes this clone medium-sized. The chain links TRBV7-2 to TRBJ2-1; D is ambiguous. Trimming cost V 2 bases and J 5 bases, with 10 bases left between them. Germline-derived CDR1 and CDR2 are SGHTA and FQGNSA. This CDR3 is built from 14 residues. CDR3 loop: CASSLPVIHNEQFF. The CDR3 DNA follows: TGTGCCAGCAGCTTACCGGTGATACACAATGAGCAGTTCTTC.

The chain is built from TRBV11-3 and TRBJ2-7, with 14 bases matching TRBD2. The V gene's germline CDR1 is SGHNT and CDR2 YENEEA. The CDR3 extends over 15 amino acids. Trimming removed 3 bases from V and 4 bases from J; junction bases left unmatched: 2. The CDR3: CASSLTSGGVYEQYF. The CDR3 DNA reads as TGTGCCAGCAGCTTGACTAGCGGGGGGGTGTACGAGCAGTACTTC.

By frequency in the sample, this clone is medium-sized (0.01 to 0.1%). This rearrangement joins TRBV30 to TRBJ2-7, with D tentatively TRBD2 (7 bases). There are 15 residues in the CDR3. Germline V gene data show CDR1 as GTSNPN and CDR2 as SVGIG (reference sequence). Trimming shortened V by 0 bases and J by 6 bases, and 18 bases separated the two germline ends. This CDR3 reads CAWSVRREGGGEQYF. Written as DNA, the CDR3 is TGTGCCTGGAGTGTAAGGCGGGAAGGGGGGGGCGAGCAGTACTTC.

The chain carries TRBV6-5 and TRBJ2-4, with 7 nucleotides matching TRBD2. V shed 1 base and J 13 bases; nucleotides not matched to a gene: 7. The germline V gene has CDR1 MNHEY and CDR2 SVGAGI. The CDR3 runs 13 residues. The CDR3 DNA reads TGTGCCAGCAGTTACTTCAGAGGGACTAACCAGTACTTC. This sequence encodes CASSYFRGTNQYF.

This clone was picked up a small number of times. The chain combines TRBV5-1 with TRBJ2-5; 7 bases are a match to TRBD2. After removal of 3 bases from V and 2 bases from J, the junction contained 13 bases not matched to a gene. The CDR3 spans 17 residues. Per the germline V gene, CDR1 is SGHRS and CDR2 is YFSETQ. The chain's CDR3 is CASSSRMSSGLQETQYF. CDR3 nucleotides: TGCGCCAGCAGCTCAAGGATGTCTAGCGGATTACAAGAGACCCAGTACTTC.

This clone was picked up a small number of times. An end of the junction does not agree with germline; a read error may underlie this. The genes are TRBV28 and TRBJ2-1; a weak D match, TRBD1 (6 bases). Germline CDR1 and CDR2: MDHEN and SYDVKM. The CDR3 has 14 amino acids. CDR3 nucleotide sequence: TGTGCCAGCAGTTCCCCAGACAGGTTAATTTTTCGGATCTTC. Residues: CASSSPDRLIFRIF.

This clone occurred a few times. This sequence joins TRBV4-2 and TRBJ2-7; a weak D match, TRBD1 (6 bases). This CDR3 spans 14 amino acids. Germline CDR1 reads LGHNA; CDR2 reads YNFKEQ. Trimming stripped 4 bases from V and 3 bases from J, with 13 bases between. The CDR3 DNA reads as TGTGCCAGCAGCCCGCAGGGGAACCGCTACGAGCAGTACTTC. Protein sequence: CASSPQGNRYEQYF.

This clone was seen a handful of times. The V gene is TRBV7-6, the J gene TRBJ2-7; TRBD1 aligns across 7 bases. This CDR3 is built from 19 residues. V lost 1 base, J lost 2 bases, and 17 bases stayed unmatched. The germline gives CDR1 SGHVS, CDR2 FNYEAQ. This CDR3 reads CASSLVAISVGQITYEQYF. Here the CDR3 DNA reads TGTGCCAGCAGCTTAGTAGCGATTTCTGTGGGACAGATTACCTACGAGCAGTACTTC.

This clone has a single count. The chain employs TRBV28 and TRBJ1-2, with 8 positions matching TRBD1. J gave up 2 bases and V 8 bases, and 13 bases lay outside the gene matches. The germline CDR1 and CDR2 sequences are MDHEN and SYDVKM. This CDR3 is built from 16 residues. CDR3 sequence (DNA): TGTGCCAGCGACGGGTCCGGGACAGGCTTAAACTATGGCTACACCTTC. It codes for CASDGSGTGLNYGYTF.

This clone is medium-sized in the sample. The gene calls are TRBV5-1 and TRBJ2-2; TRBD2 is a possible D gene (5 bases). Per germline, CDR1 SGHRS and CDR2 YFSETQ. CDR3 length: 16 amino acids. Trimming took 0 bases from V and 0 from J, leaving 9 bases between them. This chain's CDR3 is CASSLVAGSNTGELFF. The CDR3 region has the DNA TGCGCCAGCAGCTTGGTGGCGGGTTCGAACACCGGGGAGCTGTTTTTT.

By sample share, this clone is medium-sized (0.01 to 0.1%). CDR3 nucleotides: TGTGCCTGGAGTGTACGGGGTAGTAATTCACCCCTCCACTTT. Protein: CAWSVRGSNSPLHF. The chain couples TRBV30 to TRBJ1-6; D is unclear. CDR1 is GTSNPN, CDR2 SVGIG, per germline (reference sequence). CDR3 length equals 14 residues. V was trimmed by 0 bases and J by 6 bases, leaving 9 bases between them. Based on the CDR3 plus reference TRBV30 and TRBJ1-6, the full variable domain is SQTIHQWPATLVQPVGSPLSLECTVEGTSNPNLYWYRQAAGRGLQLLFYSVGIGQISSEVPQNLSASRPQDRQFILSSKKLLLSDSGFYLCAWSVRGSNSPLHFGNGTRLTVT.

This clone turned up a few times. CDR3 DNA sequence: TGTGCCAGCAGCTTTCCAAATCGGGAGAACACTGAAGCTTTCTTT. Its translation: CASSFPNRENTEAFF. The chain carries TRBV5-6 and TRBJ1-1; D not certain. The CDR3 totals 15 residues. The V and J ends lost 2 bases and 1 base respectively, with 12 bases between them. Germline assignment: CDR1 SGHDT and CDR2 YYEEEE.

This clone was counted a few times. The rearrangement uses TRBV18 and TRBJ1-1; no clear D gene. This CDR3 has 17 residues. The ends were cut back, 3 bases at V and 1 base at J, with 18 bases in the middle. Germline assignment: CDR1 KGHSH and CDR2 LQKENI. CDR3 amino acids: CASSPIRQVGRNTEAFF. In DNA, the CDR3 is TGTGCCAGCTCACCGATTAGGCAGGTTGGGAGGAACACTGAAGCTTTCTTT.

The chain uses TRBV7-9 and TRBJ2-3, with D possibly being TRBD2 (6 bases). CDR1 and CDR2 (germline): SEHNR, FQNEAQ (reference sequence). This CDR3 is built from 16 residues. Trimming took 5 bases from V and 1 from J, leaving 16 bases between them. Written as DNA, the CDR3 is TGTGCCAGCAGCCCTCACGGGTGGAGGGGCACAGATACGCAGTATTTT. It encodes CASSPHGWRGTDTQYF.